This record looks at one TCR beta chain sequence and its context. Its specificity is unknown. V lost 2 bases, J lost 3 bases, and 8 bases stayed unmatched. CDR1 and CDR2 (germline): LGHNT, FRNRAP. CDR3 length: 16 residues. TCRdb reanalysed the reads using MiXCR and keeps one entry per CDR3 protein. The sample lists approximately 990,000 distinct CDR3 sequences, around 32% occurring once. This sample was taken from a study of T cell repertoires in cytomegalovirus infection. The origin of this receptor is a human donor in good health (CMV status not recorded). Some clones in this sample may be carry-over from other donors' samples. The chain couples TRBV12-5 to TRBJ2-5; 8 bases match TRBD1. The sequenced sample was cultured CD8+ T cells from PBMCs, obtained from culture after CMV antigen stimulation. The CDR3 is CASGLTGQADEETQYF. The CDR3 nucleotides read TGTGCTAGTGGTTTGACGGGACAGGCCGATGAAGAGACCCAGTACTTC.